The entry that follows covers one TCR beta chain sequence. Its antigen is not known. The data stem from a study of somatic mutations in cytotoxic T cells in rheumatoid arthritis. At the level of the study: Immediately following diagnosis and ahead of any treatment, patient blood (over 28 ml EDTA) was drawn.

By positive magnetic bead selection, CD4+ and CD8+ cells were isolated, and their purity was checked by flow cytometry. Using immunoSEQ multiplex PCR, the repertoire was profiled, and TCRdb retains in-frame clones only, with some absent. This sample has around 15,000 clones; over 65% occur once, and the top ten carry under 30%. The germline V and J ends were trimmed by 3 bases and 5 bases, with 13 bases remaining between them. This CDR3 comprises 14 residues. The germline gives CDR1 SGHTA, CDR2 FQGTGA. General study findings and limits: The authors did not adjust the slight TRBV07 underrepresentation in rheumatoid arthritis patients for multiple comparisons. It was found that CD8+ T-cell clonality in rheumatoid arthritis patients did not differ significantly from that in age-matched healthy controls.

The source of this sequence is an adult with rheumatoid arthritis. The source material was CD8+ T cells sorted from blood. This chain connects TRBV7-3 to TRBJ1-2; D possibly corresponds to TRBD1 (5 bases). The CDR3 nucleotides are TGTGCCAGCAGCTTTTGGAGGGGTCGGTATGGCTACACCTTC. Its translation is CASSFWRGRYGYTF.